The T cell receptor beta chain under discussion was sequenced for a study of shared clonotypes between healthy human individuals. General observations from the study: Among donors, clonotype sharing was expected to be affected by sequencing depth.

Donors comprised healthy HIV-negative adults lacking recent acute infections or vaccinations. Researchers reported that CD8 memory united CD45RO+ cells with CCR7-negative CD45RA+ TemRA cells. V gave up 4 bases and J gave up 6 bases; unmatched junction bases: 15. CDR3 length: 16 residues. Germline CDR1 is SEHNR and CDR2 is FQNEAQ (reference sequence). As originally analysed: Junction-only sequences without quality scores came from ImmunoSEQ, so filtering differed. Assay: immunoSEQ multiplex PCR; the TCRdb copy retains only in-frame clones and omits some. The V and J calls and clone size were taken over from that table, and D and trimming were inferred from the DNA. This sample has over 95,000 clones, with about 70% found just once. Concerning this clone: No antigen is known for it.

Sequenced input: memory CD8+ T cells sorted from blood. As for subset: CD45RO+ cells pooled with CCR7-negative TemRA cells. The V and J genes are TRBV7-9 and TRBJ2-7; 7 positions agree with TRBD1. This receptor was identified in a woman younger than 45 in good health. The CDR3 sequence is CASSSRKGAASFEQYF. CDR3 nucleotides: TGTGCCAGCAGCTCCCGTAAGGGGGCGGCTAGCTTCGAGCAGTACTTC.